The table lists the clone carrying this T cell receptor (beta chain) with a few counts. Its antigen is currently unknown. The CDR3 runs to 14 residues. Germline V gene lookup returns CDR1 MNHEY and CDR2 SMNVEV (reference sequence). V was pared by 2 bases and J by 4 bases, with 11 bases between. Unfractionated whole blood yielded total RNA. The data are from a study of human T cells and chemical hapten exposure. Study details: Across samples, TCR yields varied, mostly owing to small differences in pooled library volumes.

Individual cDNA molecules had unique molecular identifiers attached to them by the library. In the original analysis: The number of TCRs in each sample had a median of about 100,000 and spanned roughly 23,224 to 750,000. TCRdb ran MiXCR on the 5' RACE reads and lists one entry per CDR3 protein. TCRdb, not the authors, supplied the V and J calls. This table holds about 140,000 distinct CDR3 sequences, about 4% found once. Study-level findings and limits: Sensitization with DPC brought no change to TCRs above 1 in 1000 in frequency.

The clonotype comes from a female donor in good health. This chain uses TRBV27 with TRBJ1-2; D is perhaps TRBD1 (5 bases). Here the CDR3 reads CASSLEGDSYGYTF. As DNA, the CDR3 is TGTGCCAGCAGTTTAGAAGGGGATTCCTATGGCTACACCTTC.